This T cell receptor (beta chain) was obtained from a study of cytomegalovirus exposure and HLA in healthy donors. Study-wide results and limits: Clonal expansion, a later analysis showed, was greater in HLA-associated TCR beta chains than in equally common others.

As concerns this clone: The antigen is unknown.

The PCR was carried out with 60 Vbeta primers and 13 Jbeta primers. Data came from immunoSEQ multiplex PCR; TCRdb stores just in-frame clones and leaves some out. The data hold roughly 180,000 clones, with under 90% observed a single time. Trimming removed 2 bases at V and 4 bases at J, with 12 bases between. There are 15 residues in the CDR3. Germline lookup yields CDR1 SGHRS and CDR2 YFSETQ. The chain recombines TRBV5-1 with TRBJ2-2; maybe TRBD2 (6 bases). Specimen: PBMCs. The TCR comes from a man between 18 and 35 years old in good health and CMV-seronegative. The CDR3 spells CASSFGGAGTGELFF. DNA of the CDR3: TGCGCCAGCAGCTTTGGAGGGGCGGGCACCGGGGAGCTGTTTTTT.